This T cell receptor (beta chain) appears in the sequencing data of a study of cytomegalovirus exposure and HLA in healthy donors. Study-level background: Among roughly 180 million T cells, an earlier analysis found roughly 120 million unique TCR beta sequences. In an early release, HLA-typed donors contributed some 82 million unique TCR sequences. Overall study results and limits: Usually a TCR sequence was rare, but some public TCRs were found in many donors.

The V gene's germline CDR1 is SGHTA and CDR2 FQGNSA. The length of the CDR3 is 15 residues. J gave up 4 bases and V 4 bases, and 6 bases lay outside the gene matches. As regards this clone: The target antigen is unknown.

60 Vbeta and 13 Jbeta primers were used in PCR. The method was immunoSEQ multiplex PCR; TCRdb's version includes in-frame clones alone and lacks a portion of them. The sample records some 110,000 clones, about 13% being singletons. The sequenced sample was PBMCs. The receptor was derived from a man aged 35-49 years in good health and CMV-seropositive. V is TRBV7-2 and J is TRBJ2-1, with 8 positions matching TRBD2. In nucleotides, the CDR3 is TGTGCCAGCAGCTCCGGGACTAGAGGATACAATGAGCAGTTCTTC. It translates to CASSSGTRGYNEQFF. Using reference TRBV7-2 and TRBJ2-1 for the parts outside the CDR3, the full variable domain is GAGVSQSPSNKVTEKGKDVELRCDPISGHTALYWYRQSLGQGLEFLIYFQGNSAPDKSGLPSDRFSAERTGGSVSTLTIQRTQQEDSAVYLCASSSGTRGYNEQFFGPGTRLTVL.